These 29 T cell receptor beta chains were sequenced from one sample in a study of blood T cells in healthy people across ages. PCR was performed a second time for roughly 7 to 11 cycles using a sample-barcoded 5' primer and a J-beta primer mix. Using its own MiXCR run on the 5' RACE reads, TCRdb lists one record per CDR3 protein. The sample consists of around 1.7 million distinct CDR3 sequences, about 28% of them appearing once. Sequencing was carried out using blood. Receptors originate from a woman aged 30 to 39 in good health.

Only a few counts were recorded for this clonotype. The DNA of the CDR3 is TGTGCCAGCAGTTTAACAGGGAATAACTATGGCTACACCTTC. Protein sequence: CASSLTGNNYGYTF. The rearrangement joins TRBV28 to TRBJ1-2, with D perhaps TRBD1 (6 bases). The CDR3 is 14 residues long. Germline loops: CDR1 MDHEN, CDR2 SYDVKM. The germline V and J ends were trimmed by 2 bases and 1 base, with 8 bases remaining between them.

The chain carries TRBV14 and TRBJ2-7; D is unclear. Germline V CDR1 and CDR2: SGHDN, FVKESK. The CDR3 extends over 15 amino acids. Deletions cut 0 bases from V and 7 bases from J, with 16 bases between. CDR3 region: CASSQDSLVFGEQYF. Here the CDR3 DNA reads TGTGCCAGCAGCCAAGATTCGCTAGTCTTCGGGGAGCAGTACTTC.

Remarks on this clonotype: With a much larger clone just one base away, this may be a read error. This sequence joins TRBV28 and TRBJ2-1; D is possibly TRBD1 (6 bases). V lost 6 bases, J lost 10 bases, and 25 bases lay in between. There are 16 residues in the CDR3. Germline V CDR1 and CDR2: MDHEN, SYDVKM. The CDR3 sequence is CASSFSGIQGEGEQFF. CDR3 coding DNA: TGTGCCAGCAGCTTTTCGGGGATACAGGGAGAGGGGGAGCAGTTCTTC.

In this sample, this clonotype turned up a few times. In DNA, the CDR3 is TGCGCCAGCAGCTTGGCCGACCAGCACGACACAGATACGCAGTATTTT. This sequence encodes CASSLADQHDTDTQYF. This chain links TRBV5-1 with TRBJ2-3; D uncertain. The length of the CDR3 is 16 residues. The V and J ends lost 0 bases and 2 bases respectively, with 13 bases between them. Germline CDR1 and CDR2: SGHRS and YFSETQ. The variable domain in full, with the rest retrieved from reference TRBV5-1 and TRBJ2-3, is KAGVTQTPRYLIKTRGQQVTLSCSPISGHRSVSWYQQTPGQGLQFLFEYFSETQRNKGNFPGRFSGRQFSNSRSEMNVSTLELGDSALYLCASSLADQHDTDTQYFGPGTRLTVL.

Comment on this clonotype: One end of the junction fails to match germline, which may point to a read error. The V call is TRBV11-2, the J call TRBJ2-1; TRBD2 agrees at 13 bases. CDR3 size: 20 residues. Germline lookup yields CDR1 SGHAT and CDR2 FQNNGV. The CDR3 loop reads CASSLAVLAGGLAIYNERFF. CDR3 coding DNA: TGTGCCAGCAGCTTAGCAGTACTAGCGGGGGGGCTCGCCATATACAATGAGCGGTTCTTC.

About this clonotype: A single base separates this from a much larger clone, so it may be a read error. The chain's CDR3 is CASRPGTYGQAFF. The CDR3 DNA sequence: TGTGCCAGCAGGCCTGGGACTTACGGCCAGGCTTTCTTT. V usage is TRBV12-3 or TRBV12-4 and J usage is TRBJ1-1, with D tentatively TRBD1 (5 bases). The CDR3 spans 13 residues. The germline V and J ends were trimmed by 6 bases and 11 bases, with 19 bases remaining between them.

This clonotype was detected only a few times. The rearrangement uses TRBV10-1 and TRBJ2-3, with TRBD2 as a possible D gene (5 bases). The V end lost 9 bases, the J end lost 5 bases, and 15 bases lay between the germline ends. CDR3 length: 13 amino acids. CDR1 is WNHNN and CDR2 is SYGVQD in the germline V gene (reference sequence). This CDR3 is CASRLDGEDTQYF. For the CDR3, the DNA is TGCGCCAGTAGGCTAGACGGGGAAGATACGCAGTATTTT.

This clonotype occurred a few times. This chain joins TRBV7-9 and TRBJ1-2; D possibly corresponds to TRBD1 (5 bases). Germline CDR1 SEHNR, CDR2 FQNEAQ (reference sequence). This CDR3 has 16 residues. The V gene lost 1 base and the J gene lost 6 bases, with 18 bases spanning the gap. The CDR3 region is CASSLGWGPLRHGYTF. The CDR3 bases are TGTGCCAGCAGCTTAGGATGGGGCCCCCTAAGGCATGGCTACACCTTC.

The rearrangement joins TRBV25-1 to TRBJ2-1, with D unclear. V lost 6 bases and J 2 bases, leaving 8 bases between the germline ends. The CDR3 has 13 amino acids. CDR1 and CDR2 from the germline V gene are MGHDK and SYGVNS. In DNA, the CDR3 is TGTGCCAGCAGGGTAGGCCCCTACAATGAGCAGTTCTTC. Translating gives CASRVGPYNEQFF.

Comments on this clonotype: A much larger clone lies one base from this, so it may be a read error. The chain combines TRBV10-1 with TRBJ2-5; D is uncertain. Germline V gives CDR1 WNHNN, CDR2 SYGVQD (reference sequence). The CDR3 loop spans 13 amino acids. Trimming pared 0 bases from V and 11 bases from J, leaving 13 bases between. The CDR3 sequence: CASSESLENEQYF. The CDR3 DNA sequence: TGCGCCAGCAGTGAGTCGCTGGAGAATGAGCAGTACTTC.

This clonotype has a single count. V gene TRBV6-5 combines with J gene TRBJ1-1; D is possibly TRBD1 (6 bases). The CDR3 contains 16 residues. Germline V gene lookup returns CDR1 MNHEY and CDR2 SVGAGI. Between the trimmed V and J ends, which lost 9 bases and 1 base, there was a span of 21 bases. The CDR3 spells CASSLQGFSGNTEAFF. Here the CDR3 DNA reads TGTGCCAGTAGCCTACAGGGTTTTAGTGGGAACACTGAAGCTTTCTTT.

A few counts support this clonotype. The V call is TRBV5-1, the J call TRBJ2-3, with D tentatively TRBD2 (5 bases). The CDR3 is 14 residues long. Trimming stripped 0 bases from V and 4 bases from J, with 9 bases between. Germline-derived CDR1 and CDR2 are SGHRS and YFSETQ. The CDR3 protein is CASSLEEGADTQYF. The DNA for the CDR3 is TGCGCCAGCAGCTTGGAAGAGGGTGCAGATACGCAGTATTTT.

The table lists this clonotype with a few counts. The chain recombines TRBV28 with TRBJ2-5, with D maybe TRBD2 (5 bases). There are 14 residues in the CDR3. V shed 6 bases and J shed 7 bases, with 18 bases lying between them. In germline, CDR1 is MDHEN, CDR2 SYDVKM. The CDR3 DNA reads TGTGCCAGCAGGTCTGACGTGACTACCGGGACCCAGTACTTC. Its translation is CASRSDVTTGTQYF.

This clonotype turned up a few times. J is TRBJ1-2 and V is TRBV24-1, with TRBD1 identical over 7 bases. The CDR3 has 17 amino acids. V dropped 5 bases and J dropped 5; count of bases not matched to a gene: 16. Looked up from germline, CDR1 is KGHDR and CDR2 is SFDVKD. CDR3 protein: CATSASNRDSPRYGYTF. DNA for the CDR3: TGTGCCACCAGTGCTTCCAACCGGGACAGTCCTCGTTATGGCTACACCTTC.

A few counts support this clonotype. This rearrangement joins TRBV28 to TRBJ2-7, with 11 bases fitting TRBD1. J gave up 6 bases and V 5 bases, and 9 bases lay outside the gene matches. The CDR3 loop spans 15 amino acids. Germline-derived CDR1 and CDR2 are MDHEN and SYDVKM. The CDR3 spells CASSTAGTGGSEQYF. The DNA for the CDR3 is TGTGCCAGCAGTACCGCCGGGACAGGGGGAAGCGAGCAGTACTTC.

As regards this clonotype: With a much larger clone just one base away, this may be a read error. The rearrangement uses TRBV20-1 and TRBJ2-5; 7 bases agree with TRBD2. Trimming removed 6 bases from V and 0 bases from J; junction bases left unmatched: 16. Looked up from germline, CDR1 is DFQATT and CDR2 is SNEGSKA (reference sequence). The CDR3 is made up of 17 amino acids. DNA for the CDR3: TGCAGTGCGGGTCGACTAGTGGGAGGGGTGTACCAAGAGACCCAGTACTTC. Its protein product is CSAGRLVGGVYQETQYF.

This chain links TRBV7-9 with TRBJ2-5, with D perhaps being TRBD1 or TRBD2 (5 bases each). With the DNA end fitting TRBJ2-7 better, the J assignment may be wrong. Per the germline V gene, CDR1 is SEHNR and CDR2 is FQNEAQ (reference sequence). This CDR3 is 12 amino acids long. In DNA form, the CDR3 reads TGTGCCAGCAGCTTACCGGGGCACGAGCAGTACTTC. Translating it yields CASSLPGHEQYF.

The chain links TRBV20-1 to TRBJ2-1; no definite D call. The DNA end favors TRBJ2-7, so the J call may be wrong. Per the germline V gene, CDR1 is DFQATT and CDR2 is SNEGSKA (reference sequence). CDR3 length: 16 residues. The CDR3 region is CSARDHGGPSPHEQYF. The CDR3 DNA sequence: TGCAGTGCTAGAGATCACGGCGGACCTTCCCCCCACGAGCAGTACTTC.

This clonotype appeared many times. The J gene is TRBJ1-2, the V gene TRBV6-2 or TRBV6-3; D possibly corresponds to TRBD1 (5 bases). Germline V gene sequence: CDR1 MNHEY, CDR2 SVGEGT. V was cut by 3 bases and J by 3 bases, with 8 bases left in between. CDR3 size: 13 residues. In DNA form, the CDR3 reads TGTGCCAGCAGTTATGTCAGGGACTATGGCTACACCTTC. It translates to CASSYVRDYGYTF.

This clonotype was picked up a small number of times. The chain joins TRBV10-3 to TRBJ1-5, with D unresolved. The CDR3 is 14 residues long. V was trimmed by 6 bases and J by 2 bases, leaving 11 bases between them. From germline, CDR1 is ENHRY and CDR2 SYGVKD. The CDR3, as DNA: TGTGCCATCAGGGATGGGTCGGGCAATCAGCCCCAGCATTTT. Amino acids: CAIRDGSGNQPQHF.

This clonotype was counted between two and nine times. V is TRBV20-1 and J is TRBJ2-1; D is perhaps TRBD1 (5 bases). Germline CDR1 reads DFQATT; CDR2 reads SNEGSKA (reference sequence). CDR3 length: 17 residues. V was clipped by 0 bases and J by 12 bases, with 27 bases between them. DNA for the CDR3: TGCAGTGCTAGAGATCTCGTTCAGGGCTCCTCCGAGTTGGGGCAGTTCTTC. It is translated as CSARDLVQGSSELGQFF.

The chain has TRBV5-1 and TRBJ1-6, with D perhaps TRBD1 (5 bases). The germline V gene has CDR1 SGHRS and CDR2 YFSETQ. The V gene lost 6 bases and the J gene lost 10 bases, with 20 bases spanning the gap. CDR3 length: 15 amino acids. As DNA, the CDR3 is TGCGCCAGCAAACCCTCAACAGGTCCCTACTCACCCCTCCACTTT. Protein sequence: CASKPSTGPYSPLHF.

This clonotype was counted only a few times. The chain combines TRBV5-5 with TRBJ2-7; TRBD2 matches at 13 bases. CDR3 size: 17 residues. From germline, CDR1 is SGHKS and CDR2 YYEKEE (reference sequence). Trimming cost V 1 base and J 6 bases; bases outside gene matches: 10. The CDR3 spells CASSLWRLAGGGGEQYF. In DNA form, the CDR3 reads TGTGCCAGCAGCTTGTGGCGACTAGCGGGAGGAGGAGGCGAGCAGTACTTC.

V is TRBV16 and J is TRBJ1-5; possibly TRBD1 for D (6 bases). V was clipped by 5 bases and J by 0 bases, with 14 bases between them. From germline, CDR1 is KGHSY and CDR2 FQNENV. The CDR3 consists of 16 residues. The CDR3 spells CASSGTGKVSNQPQHF. In DNA, the CDR3 is TGTGCCAGCAGCGGAACAGGGAAGGTTAGCAATCAGCCCCAGCATTTT.

The rearrangement uses TRBV13 and TRBJ2-3; 8 nucleotides align to TRBD2. The CDR3 contains 19 residues. CDR1 is PRHDT and CDR2 is FYEKMQ in the germline V gene (reference sequence). V was clipped by 4 bases and J by 0 bases; unmatched bases: 15. The CDR3 protein is CASSSLGAGASPSTDTQYF. The CDR3 DNA sequence: TGTGCCAGCAGCTCGTTGGGAGCGGGGGCCTCACCTAGCACAGATACGCAGTATTTT.

The chain recombines TRBV5-1 with TRBJ2-7; D may be TRBD1 or TRBD2 (5 bases each). The CDR3 runs 14 residues. The V gene lost 0 bases and the J gene lost 4 bases, with 11 bases spanning the gap. Germline CDR1 reads SGHRS; CDR2 reads YFSETQ. The CDR3 bases are TGCGCCAGCAGCTTGGGGGACCCTGAATACGAGCAGTACTTC. It specifies CASSLGDPEYEQYF.

With respect to this clonotype: Possible read error: a much larger clone is one base away. The chain has TRBV4-1 and TRBJ1-2; D possibly corresponds to TRBD1 (5 bases). This CDR3 is 13 amino acids long. The V gene's germline CDR1 is MGHRA and CDR2 YSYEKL. CDR3 in amino acids: CASGQDVRAGYTF. Written as DNA, the CDR3 is TGCGCCAGCGGCCAAGATGTCAGGGCGGGCTACACCTTC.

This clonotype was recorded a few times. This chain connects TRBV11-2 to TRBJ2-5; D may correspond to TRBD1 or TRBD2 (6 bases each). The CDR3 spans 14 residues. Trimming left V 1 base short and J 6 bases short, with 12 bases between. CDR1 and CDR2 from the germline V gene are SGHAT and FQNNGV. The CDR3 loop reads CASSLVGGPQTQYF. Here the CDR3 DNA reads TGTGCCAGCAGCTTAGTGGGGGGCCCACAGACCCAGTACTTC.

The table lists this clonotype with a few counts. The chain employs TRBV5-1 and TRBJ1-1, with D possibly being TRBD1 (6 bases). The CDR3 is made up of 13 amino acids. Between the trimmed V and J ends, which lost 4 bases and 1 base, there was a span of 8 bases. Germline V gene data show CDR1 as SGHRS and CDR2 as YFSETQ. The CDR3 here is CASSGGQNTEAFF. The CDR3 DNA reads TGCGCCAGCAGCGGGGGACAGAACACTGAAGCTTTCTTT.